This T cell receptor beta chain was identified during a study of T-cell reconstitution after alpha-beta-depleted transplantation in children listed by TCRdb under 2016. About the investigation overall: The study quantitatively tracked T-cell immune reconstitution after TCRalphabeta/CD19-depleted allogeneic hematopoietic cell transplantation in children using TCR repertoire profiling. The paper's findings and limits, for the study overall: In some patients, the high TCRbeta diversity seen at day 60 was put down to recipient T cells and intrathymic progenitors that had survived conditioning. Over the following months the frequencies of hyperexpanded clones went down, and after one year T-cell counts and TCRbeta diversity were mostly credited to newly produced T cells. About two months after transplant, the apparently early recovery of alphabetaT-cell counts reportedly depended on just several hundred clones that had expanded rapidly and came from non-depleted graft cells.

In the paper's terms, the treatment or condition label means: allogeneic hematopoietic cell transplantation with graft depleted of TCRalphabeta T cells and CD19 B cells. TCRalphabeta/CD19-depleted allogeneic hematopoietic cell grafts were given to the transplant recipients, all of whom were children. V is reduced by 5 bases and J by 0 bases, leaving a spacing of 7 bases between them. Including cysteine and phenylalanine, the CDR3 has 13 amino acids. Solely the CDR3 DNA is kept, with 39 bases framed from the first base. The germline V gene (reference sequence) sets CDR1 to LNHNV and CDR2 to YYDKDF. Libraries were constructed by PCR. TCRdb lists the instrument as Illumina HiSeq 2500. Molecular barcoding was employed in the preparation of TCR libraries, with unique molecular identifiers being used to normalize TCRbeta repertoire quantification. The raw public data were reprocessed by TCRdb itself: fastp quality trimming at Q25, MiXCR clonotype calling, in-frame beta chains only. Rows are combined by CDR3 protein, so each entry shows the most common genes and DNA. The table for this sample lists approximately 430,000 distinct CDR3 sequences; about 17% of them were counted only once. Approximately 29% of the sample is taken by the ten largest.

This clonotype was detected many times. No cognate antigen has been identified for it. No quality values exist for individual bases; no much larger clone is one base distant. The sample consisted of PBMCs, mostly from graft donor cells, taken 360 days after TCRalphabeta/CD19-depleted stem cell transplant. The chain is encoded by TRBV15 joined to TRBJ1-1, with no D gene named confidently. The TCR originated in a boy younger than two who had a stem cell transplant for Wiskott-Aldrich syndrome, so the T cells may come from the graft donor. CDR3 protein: CATSVGMNTEAFF. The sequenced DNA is TGTGCCACCAGCGTGGGGATGAACACTGAAGCTTTCTTT. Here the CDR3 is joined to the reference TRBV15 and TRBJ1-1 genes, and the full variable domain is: DAMVIQNPRYQVTQFGKPVTLSCSQTLNHNVMYWYQQKSSQAPKLLFHYYDKDFNNEADTPDNFQSRRPNTSFCFLDIRSPGLGDTAMYLCATSVGMNTEAFFGQGTRLTVV.